This T cell receptor (beta chain) was captured by sequencing in a study of cytomegalovirus exposure and HLA in healthy donors. No CMV serostatus was recorded for this donor. The CDR3 runs to 14 residues. Trimming removed 2 bases from V and 3 bases from J, with 9 bases in between. The germline V gene has CDR1 SGHTS and CDR2 YDEGEE. Primers for the PCR totalled 60 Vbeta and 13 Jbeta. Profiling relied on immunoSEQ multiplex PCR, and the TCRdb table lists in-frame clones only, not all of them. The data contain about 98,000 clones, 65% to 80% of them seen just once; the ten biggest clones take up approximately 9.2%.

J is TRBJ1-5 and V is TRBV5-8, with D possibly matching TRBD1 (5 bases). Sequencing was performed on PBMCs. The sequence came from a human donor in good health. CDR3 DNA sequence: TGTGCCAGCAGCTTTCAGGGCGACAATCAGCCCCAGCATTTT. This gives the protein CASSFQGDNQPQHF.